This TCR beta chain was recovered during a study of T cells after yellow fever vaccination. This clonotype has a count of ten or more. Antigen specificity is unknown. This CDR3 is 12 amino acids long. Germline CDR1 is ENHRY and CDR2 is SYGVKD. Trimming left V 3 bases short and J 7 bases short, with 6 bases between. Study-wide findings and caveats: In post-booster samples, most primary-vaccination clones reappeared (about 97% CD4, 70% to 90% CD8). Few clonotypes appeared in both CD4 and CD8 compartments.

5'RACE template switching produced TCR cDNA carrying a universal primer site and UMIs. TCRdb itself ran the 5' RACE reads through MiXCR, one entry per CDR3 protein. The sample has hundreds of thousands of distinct CDR3 sequences, roughly 3.5% seen once; the top ten hold roughly a quarter. Sequencing used PBMCs, obtained on the day of the yellow fever booster vaccination. This chain uses TRBV10-3 with TRBJ2-2; D gene unclear. This clonotype originated in a man younger than 35 who received the YFV17D yellow fever vaccine. As DNA, the CDR3 is TGTGCCATCAGTGATGGCGGCGGGGAGCTGTTTTTT. Translation: CAISDGGGELFF.